This entry is about one TCR beta chain. What it binds is unknown. The data are from a study of T cell responses to AZD1222 COVID-19 vaccine. Trimming removed 0 bases at V and 4 bases at J, with 32 bases between. Germline V gene sequence: CDR1 SQVTM, CDR2 ANQGSEA. CDR3 size: 21 residues. General study points: Spike-specific TCR breadth and depth were elevated following two AZD1222 doses. Clonal diversity was possibly underestimated; the donors were predominantly white British and more often female.

Here immunoSEQ multiplex PCR was the method, and the copy in TCRdb shows in-frame clones only, minus some. The specimen's table records over 140,000 clones. The receptor was isolated from an adult in good health. Material: peripheral blood. The chain employs TRBV29-1 and TRBJ2-3; weak D call: TRBD2 (7 bases). CDR3 in amino acids: CSVEDLSKGGGAVIHPDTQYF. In DNA form, the CDR3 reads TGCAGCGTTGAAGATCTTTCTAAGGGAGGGGGGGCCGTAATCCACCCAGATACGCAGTATTTT.